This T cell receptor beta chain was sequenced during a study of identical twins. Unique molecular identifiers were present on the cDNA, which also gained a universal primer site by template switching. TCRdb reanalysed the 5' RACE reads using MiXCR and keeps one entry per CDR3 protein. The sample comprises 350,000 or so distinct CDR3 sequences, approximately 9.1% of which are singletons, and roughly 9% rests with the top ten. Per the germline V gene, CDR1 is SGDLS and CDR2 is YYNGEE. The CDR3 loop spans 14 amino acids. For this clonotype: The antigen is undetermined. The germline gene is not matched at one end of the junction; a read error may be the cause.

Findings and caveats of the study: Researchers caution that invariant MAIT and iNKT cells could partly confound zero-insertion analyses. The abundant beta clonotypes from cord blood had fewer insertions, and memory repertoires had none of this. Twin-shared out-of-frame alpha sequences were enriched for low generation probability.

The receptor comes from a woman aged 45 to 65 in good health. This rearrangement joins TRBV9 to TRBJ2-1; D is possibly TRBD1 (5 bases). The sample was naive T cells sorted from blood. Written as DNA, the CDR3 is TGTGCCAGCAGCGTGGGCAGGGCCTACGATGAGCAGTTCTTC. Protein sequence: CASSVGRAYDEQFF.